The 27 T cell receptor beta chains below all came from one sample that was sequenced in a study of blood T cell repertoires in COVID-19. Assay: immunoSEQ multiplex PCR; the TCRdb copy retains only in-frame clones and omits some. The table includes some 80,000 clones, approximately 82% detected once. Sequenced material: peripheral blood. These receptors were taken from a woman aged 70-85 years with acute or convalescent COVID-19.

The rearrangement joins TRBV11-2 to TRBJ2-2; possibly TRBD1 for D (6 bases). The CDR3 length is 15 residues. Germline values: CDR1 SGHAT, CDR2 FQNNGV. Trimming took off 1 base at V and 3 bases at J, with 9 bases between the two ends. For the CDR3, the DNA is TGTGCCAGCAGCTTAGGAGGGGGTTACACCGGGGAGCTGTTTTTT. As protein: CASSLGGGYTGELFF.

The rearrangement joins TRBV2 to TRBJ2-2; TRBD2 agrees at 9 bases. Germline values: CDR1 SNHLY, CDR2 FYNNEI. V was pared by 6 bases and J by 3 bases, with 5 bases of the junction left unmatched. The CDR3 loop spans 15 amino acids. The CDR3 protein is CASSTAGGDTGELFF. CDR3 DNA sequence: TGTGCCAGCAGCACTGCGGGAGGGGACACCGGGGAGCTGTTTTTT. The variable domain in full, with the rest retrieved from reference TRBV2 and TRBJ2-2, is EPEVTQTPSHQVTQMGQEVILRCVPISNHLYFYWYRQILGQKVEFLVSFYNNEISEKSEIFDDQFSVERPDGSNFTLKIRSTKLEDSAMYFCASSTAGGDTGELFFGEGSRLTVL.

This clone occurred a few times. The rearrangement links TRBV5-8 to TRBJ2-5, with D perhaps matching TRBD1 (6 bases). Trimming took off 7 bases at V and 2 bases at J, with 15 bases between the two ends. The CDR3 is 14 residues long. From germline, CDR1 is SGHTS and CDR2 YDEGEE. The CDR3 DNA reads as TGTGCCAGCCCGAACCTCAGGGGACAAGAGACCCAGTACTTC. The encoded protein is CASPNLRGQETQYF.

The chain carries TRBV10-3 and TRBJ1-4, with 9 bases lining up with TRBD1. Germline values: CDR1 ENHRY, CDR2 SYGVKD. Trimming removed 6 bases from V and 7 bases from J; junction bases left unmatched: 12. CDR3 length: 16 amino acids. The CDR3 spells CAISNVQGARVEKLFF. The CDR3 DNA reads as TGTGCCATCAGCAATGTACAGGGGGCGCGGGTTGAAAAACTGTTTTTT.

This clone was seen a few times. CDR3 DNA sequence: TGTGCCAGTAGTATACATCGAACAGGGGGCGCGGCCGGGGAGCTGTTTTTT. It encodes CASSIHRTGGAAGELFF. The gene calls are TRBV19 and TRBJ2-2; 9 nucleotides align to TRBD1. CDR3 length: 17 amino acids. V trimming: 2 bases; J trimming: 6 bases; junction bases outside the gene matches: 10. Germline V CDR1 and CDR2: LNHDA, SQIVND (reference sequence).

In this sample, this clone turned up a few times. CDR3 nucleotide sequence: TGTGCCAGCAGCGTAGAGGGGGAAAAACTGTTTTTT. Translation: CASSVEGEKLFF. The chain carries TRBV9 and TRBJ1-4, with D possibly being TRBD1 (5 bases). The CDR3 is 12 residues long. CDR1 and CDR2 from the germline V gene are SGDLS and YYNGEE. Deletions cut 0 bases from V and 8 bases from J, with 5 bases between.

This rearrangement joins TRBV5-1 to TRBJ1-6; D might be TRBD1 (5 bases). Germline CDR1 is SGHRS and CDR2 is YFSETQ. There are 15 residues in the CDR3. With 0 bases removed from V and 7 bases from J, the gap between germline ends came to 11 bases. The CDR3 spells CASSLEARANSPLHF. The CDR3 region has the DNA TGCGCCAGCAGCTTGGAGGCCAGGGCGAATTCACCCCTCCACTTT. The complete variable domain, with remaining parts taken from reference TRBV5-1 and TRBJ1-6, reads KAGVTQTPRYLIKTRGQQVTLSCSPISGHRSVSWYQQTPGQGLQFLFEYFSETQRNKGNFPGRFSGRQFSNSRSEMNVSTLELGDSALYLCASSLEARANSPLHFGNGTRLTVT.

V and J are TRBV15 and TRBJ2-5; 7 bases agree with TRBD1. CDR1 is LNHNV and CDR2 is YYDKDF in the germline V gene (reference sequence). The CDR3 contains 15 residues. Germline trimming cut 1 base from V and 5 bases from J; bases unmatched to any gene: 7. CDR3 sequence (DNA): TGTGCCACCAGCAGAGCATTTAGGGGGCTGGAGACCCAGTACTTC. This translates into CATSRAFRGLETQYF. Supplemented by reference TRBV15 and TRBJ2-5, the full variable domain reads DAMVIQNPRYQVTQFGKPVTLSCSQTLNHNVMYWYQQKSSQAPKLLFHYYDKDFNNEADTPDNFQSRRPNTSFCFLDIRSPGLGDTAMYLCATSRAFRGLETQYFGPGTRLLVL.

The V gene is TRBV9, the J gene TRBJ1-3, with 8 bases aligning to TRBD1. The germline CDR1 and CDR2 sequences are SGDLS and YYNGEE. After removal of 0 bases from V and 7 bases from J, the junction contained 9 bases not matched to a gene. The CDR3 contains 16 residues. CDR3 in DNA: TGTGCCAGCAGCGTAGAAGCAGGACAGGGTGGGAACACCATATATTTT. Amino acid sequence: CASSVEAGQGGNTIYF. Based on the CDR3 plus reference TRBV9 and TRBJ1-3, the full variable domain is DSGVTQTPKHLITATGQRVTLRCSPRSGDLSVYWYQQSLDQGLQFLIQYYNGEERAKGNILERFSAQQFPDLHSELNLSSLELGDSALYFCASSVEAGQGGNTIYFGEGSWLTVV.

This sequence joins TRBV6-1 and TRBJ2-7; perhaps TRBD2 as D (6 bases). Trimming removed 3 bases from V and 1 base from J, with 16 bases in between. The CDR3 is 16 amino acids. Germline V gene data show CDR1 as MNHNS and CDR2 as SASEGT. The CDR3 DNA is TGTGCCAGCAGTGATAAGGCTAGCGTGTTATCCTACGAGCAGTACTTC. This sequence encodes CASSDKASVLSYEQYF.

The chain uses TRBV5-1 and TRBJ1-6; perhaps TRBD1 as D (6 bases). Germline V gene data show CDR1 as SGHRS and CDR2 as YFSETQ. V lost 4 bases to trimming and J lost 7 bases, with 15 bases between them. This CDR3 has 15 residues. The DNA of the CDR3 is TGCGCCAGCAGCGGGGGCGGGCTCGAGAATTCACCCCTCCACTTT. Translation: CASSGGGLENSPLHF.

CDR3 residues: CASSSRTGGNTIYF. The CDR3 DNA reads as TGTGCCAGCAGTAGCCGGACAGGCGGAAACACCATATATTTT. The chain has TRBV6-5 and TRBJ1-3; 7 nucleotides line up with TRBD1. The V segment lost 5 bases and the J segment 4 bases; nucleotides outside the gene matches: 5. Germline CDR1 is MNHEY and CDR2 is SVGAGI. The length of the CDR3 is 14 residues.

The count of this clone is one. The CDR3 nucleotides are TGCGCCAGCAGCCCACAGGGCTCCGGGGAGCTGTTTTTT. It is translated as CASSPQGSGELFF. The rearrangement joins TRBV5-1 to TRBJ2-2, with a tentative D call TRBD1 (6 bases). V was shortened by 4 bases and J by 6 bases, with 10 bases between the two germline ends. The germline V gene encodes CDR1 SGHRS and CDR2 YFSETQ. The length of the CDR3 is 13 residues.

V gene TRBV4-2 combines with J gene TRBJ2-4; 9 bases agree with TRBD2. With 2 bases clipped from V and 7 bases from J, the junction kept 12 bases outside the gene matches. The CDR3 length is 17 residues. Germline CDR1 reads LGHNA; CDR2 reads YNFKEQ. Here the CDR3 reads CASSQQLRAGGLNIQYF. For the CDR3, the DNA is TGTGCCAGCAGCCAACAGCTTCGGGCGGGAGGGTTGAACATTCAGTACTTC.

The CDR3, as DNA: TGTGCCAGCAGCCACGGGACAGGGGTTTTATTGACGAACTATGGCTACACCTTC. Encoded protein: CASSHGTGVLLTNYGYTF. The V gene is TRBV5-4, the J gene TRBJ1-2, with 10 bases fitting TRBD1. V shed 4 bases, J shed 2 bases, and the junction held 14 bases outside the gene matches. Germline lookup yields CDR1 SGHNT and CDR2 YYREEE (reference sequence). The CDR3 has 18 residues.

CDR3 sequence (DNA): TGTGCCAGTAGTGTCACCCGGGACACCTACGAGCAGTACTTC. Translation: CASSVTRDTYEQYF. The V call is TRBV19, the J call TRBJ2-7, with D perhaps TRBD1 (6 bases). CDR3 size: 14 residues. Between the trimmed V and J ends, which lost 5 bases and 2 bases, there was a span of 13 bases. Germline assignment: CDR1 LNHDA and CDR2 SQIVND (reference sequence).

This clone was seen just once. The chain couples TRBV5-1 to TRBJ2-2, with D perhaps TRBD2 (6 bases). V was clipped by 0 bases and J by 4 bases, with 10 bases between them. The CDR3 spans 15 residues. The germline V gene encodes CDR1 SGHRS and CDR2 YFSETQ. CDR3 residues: CASSLAGVSTGELFF. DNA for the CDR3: TGCGCCAGCAGCTTGGCGGGAGTGTCCACCGGGGAGCTGTTTTTT.

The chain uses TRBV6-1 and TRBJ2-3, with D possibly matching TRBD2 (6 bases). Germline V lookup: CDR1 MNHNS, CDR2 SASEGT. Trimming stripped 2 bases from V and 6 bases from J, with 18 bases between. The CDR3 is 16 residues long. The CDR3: CASSEFARLEADTQYF. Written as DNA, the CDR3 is TGTGCCAGCAGTGAATTCGCCCGACTAGAAGCGGATACGCAGTATTTT.

CDR3 bases: TGTGCCACCAGCACCGACCGGGGGATCAATCAGCCCCAGCATTTT. This encodes CATSTDRGINQPQHF. The gene calls are TRBV15 and TRBJ1-5; D is possibly TRBD1 (5 bases). The CDR3 loop spans 15 amino acids. Trimming cost V 4 bases and J 3 bases, with 13 bases left between them. CDR1 and CDR2 (germline): LNHNV, YYDKDF (reference sequence).

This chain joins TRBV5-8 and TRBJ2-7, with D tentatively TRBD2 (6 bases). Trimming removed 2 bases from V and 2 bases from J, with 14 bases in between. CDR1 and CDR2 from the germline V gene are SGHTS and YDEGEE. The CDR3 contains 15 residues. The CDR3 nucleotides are TGTGCCAGCAGCTTCGGAGGGTACATGACCTACGAGCAGTACTTC. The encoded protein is CASSFGGYMTYEQYF.

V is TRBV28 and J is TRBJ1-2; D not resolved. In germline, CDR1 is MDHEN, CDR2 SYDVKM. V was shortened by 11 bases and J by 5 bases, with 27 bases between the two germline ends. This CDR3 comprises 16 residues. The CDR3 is CASLEQSQATGYGYTF. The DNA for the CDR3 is TGTGCCTCCCTAGAGCAGTCGCAGGCCACGGGGTATGGCTACACCTTC.

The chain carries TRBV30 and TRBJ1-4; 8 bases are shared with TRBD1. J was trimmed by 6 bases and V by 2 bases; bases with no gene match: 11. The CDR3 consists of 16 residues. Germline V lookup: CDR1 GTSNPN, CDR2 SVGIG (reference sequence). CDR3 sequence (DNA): TGTGCCTGGAGTACTCTCCAGCCAGGGGGCGATGAAAAACTGTTTTTT. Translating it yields CAWSTLQPGGDEKLFF.

CDR3 nucleotide sequence: TGCGCCAGCAGCCCAGGACAGTTCCGAGGCACCATATATTTT. Translating it yields CASSPGQFRGTIYF. V gene TRBV5-1 combines with J gene TRBJ1-3; possibly TRBD1 for D (6 bases). Trimming cost V 4 bases and J 9 bases, with 17 bases left between them. In germline, CDR1 is SGHRS, CDR2 YFSETQ. The CDR3 covers 14 residues.

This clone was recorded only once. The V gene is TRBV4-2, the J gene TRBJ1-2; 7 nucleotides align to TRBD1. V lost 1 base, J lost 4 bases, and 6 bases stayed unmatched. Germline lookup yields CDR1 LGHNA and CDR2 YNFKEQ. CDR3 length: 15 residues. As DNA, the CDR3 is TGTGCCAGCAGCCAAGGGGGAGGACAGGTCTATGGCTACACCTTC. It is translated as CASSQGGGQVYGYTF.

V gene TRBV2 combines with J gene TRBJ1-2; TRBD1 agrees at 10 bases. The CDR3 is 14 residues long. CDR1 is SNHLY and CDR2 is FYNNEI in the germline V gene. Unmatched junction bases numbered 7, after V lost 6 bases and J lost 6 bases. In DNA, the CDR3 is TGTGCCAGCAGCCGACAGGGGGCAGGGAATGGCTACACCTTC. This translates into CASSRQGAGNGYTF.

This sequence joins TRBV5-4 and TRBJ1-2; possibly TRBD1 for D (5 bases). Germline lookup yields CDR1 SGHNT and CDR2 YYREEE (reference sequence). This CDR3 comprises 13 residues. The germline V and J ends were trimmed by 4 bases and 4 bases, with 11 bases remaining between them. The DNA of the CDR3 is TGTGCCAGCAGCCCAGGGTACAGCTATGGCTACACCTTC. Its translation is CASSPGYSYGYTF.

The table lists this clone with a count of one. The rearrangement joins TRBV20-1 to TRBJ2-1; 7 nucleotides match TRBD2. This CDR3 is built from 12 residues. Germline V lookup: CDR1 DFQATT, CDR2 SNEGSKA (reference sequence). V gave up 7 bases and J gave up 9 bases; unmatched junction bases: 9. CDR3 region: CSVSIAGREQFF. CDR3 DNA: TGCAGTGTTAGTATAGCGGGTCGTGAGCAGTTCTTC.